Below, 23 T cell receptor beta chains from the same sample are listed, as sequenced in a study of T cells in Graves' hyperthyroidism and ophthalmopathy (dated by TCRdb to the late 2010s). The library was generated by multiplex PCR. The listed sequencing device is Illumina HiSeq 2000. The TCR beta CDR3 regions were amplified from RNA transcripts. The first round of RT-PCR for the TCR CDR3 was performed with the HTBI primer set and the Qiagen OneStep RT-PCR kit. TCRdb passed the public sequencing reads through fastp at Q25 and MiXCR, retaining productive beta sequences. Each entry is one CDR3 protein sequence, shown with its most common DNA and genes. Within this sample are 600,000 to 800,000 distinct CDR3 sequences, with just over 35% of them counted one time only. The top ten clonotypes cover 30% to 40% of the sample. The sequencing sample was made of blood. These receptor sequences come from a middle-aged woman with Graves' hyperthyroidism.

The chain couples TRBV20-1 to TRBJ2-7; possibly TRBD2 for D (6 bases). The CDR3 contains 13 residues. Germline values: CDR1 DFQATT, CDR2 SNEGSKA (reference sequence). Trimming pared 4 bases from V and 2 bases from J, leaving 12 bases between. The CDR3 nucleotides are TGCAGTGCTATGGGTGGCGGGGCCTACGAGCAGTACTTC. Amino acids: CSAMGGGAYEQYF.

DNA of the CDR3: TGTGCCAGCTCACCATTCGACGGGACTAGCGGGAGTCCCCAAGAGACCCAGTACTTC. Translation: CASSPFDGTSGSPQETQYF. The chain couples TRBV9 to TRBJ2-5; 14 nucleotides align to TRBD2. Per germline, CDR1 SGDLS and CDR2 YYNGEE. Germline trimming cut 7 bases from V and 1 base from J; bases unmatched to any gene: 15. The CDR3 runs to 19 residues.

The count of this clonotype is one. It may be a read error: a sequence one base away is much more abundant. The chain couples TRBV19 to TRBJ1-5; the match to TRBD1 covers 7 bases. The CDR3 runs 17 residues. Germline CDR1 and CDR2: LNHDA and SQIVND (reference sequence). The CDR3 nucleotides are TGTGCCAGTAGTACCACCGGGACAGCGTATAGCATTCAGCCCCAGCATTTT. Translation: CASSTTGTAYSIQPQHF.

This clonotype appeared a few times. This chain connects TRBV5-6 to TRBJ1-2; 7 bases map to TRBD1. V shed 5 bases, J shed 1 base, and the junction held 5 bases outside the gene matches. CDR3 length equals 14 residues. Germline V gene sequence: CDR1 SGHDT, CDR2 YYEEEE. The CDR3 DNA is TGTGCCAGCAGACTCCGGGACAGTAACTATGGCTACACCTTC. It yields the protein CASRLRDSNYGYTF.

This clonotype was seen only a few times. The gene calls are TRBV29-1 and TRBJ2-2, with D perhaps matching TRBD1 or TRBD2 (5 bases each). V lost 8 bases and J lost 3, with 10 bases in between. The CDR3 runs 12 residues. Per the germline V gene, CDR1 is SQVTM and CDR2 is ANQGSEA. The CDR3 bases are TGCAGCTCCCGAGGGGACACCGGGGAGCTGTTTTTT. It yields the protein CSSRGDTGELFF.

This chain joins TRBV19 and TRBJ1-2, with 8 positions matching TRBD1. V was pared by 3 bases and J by 6 bases, with 9 bases of the junction left unmatched. This CDR3 comprises 15 residues. Germline CDR1 reads LNHDA; CDR2 reads SQIVND (reference sequence). As DNA, the CDR3 is TGTGCCAGTAGTATCCGCACCCCGACAGGGGATGGCTACACCTTC. Translated, it gives CASSIRTPTGDGYTF.

V is TRBV30 and J is TRBJ2-7; TRBD2 aligns across 14 bases. This CDR3 comprises 14 residues. With 4 bases clipped from V and 5 bases from J, the junction kept 4 bases outside the gene matches. Per the germline V gene, CDR1 is GTSNPN and CDR2 is SVGIG (reference sequence). The chain's CDR3 is CAWTRGLAGDEQYF. The CDR3, as DNA: TGTGCCTGGACCCGGGGACTAGCGGGAGACGAGCAGTACTTC.

This clonotype was detected many times. The chain employs TRBV6-5 and TRBJ1-1, with D possibly matching TRBD1 (5 bases). The CDR3 covers 11 residues. The germline V and J ends were trimmed by 6 bases and 10 bases, with 12 bases remaining between them. In germline, CDR1 is MNHEY, CDR2 SVGAGI. The CDR3 region is CASSTGGGAFF. The CDR3 DNA follows: TGTGCCAGCAGCACTGGGGGGGGAGCTTTCTTT.

The rearrangement joins TRBV29-1 to TRBJ2-1; the match to TRBD2 covers 7 bases. Germline V gives CDR1 SQVTM, CDR2 ANQGSEA. The ends lost 7 bases at V and 2 bases at J; junction bases unmatched: 5. The CDR3 sequence is 13 residues long. The CDR3 loop reads CSGSGGPYNEQFF. The CDR3 DNA is TGCAGCGGATCGGGAGGCCCCTACAATGAGCAGTTCTTC.

This clonotype was seen at least ten times. V usage is TRBV5-1 and J usage is TRBJ1-5, with D unclear. The germline gives CDR1 SGHRS, CDR2 YFSETQ. V lost 4 bases to trimming and J lost 6 bases, with 20 bases between them. The CDR3 runs to 16 residues. CDR3 coding DNA: TGCGCCAGCAGCCCCGGAGGTGATAGGGAGGGTCAGCCCCAGCATTTT. It codes for CASSPGGDREGQPQHF.

The sample holds a few counts of this clonotype. The chain carries TRBV9 and TRBJ1-2, with D tentatively TRBD1 (5 bases). Trimming removed 0 bases from V and 4 bases from J, with 10 bases in between. The germline V gene encodes CDR1 SGDLS and CDR2 YYNGEE. The length of the CDR3 is 14 residues. CDR3 in amino acids: CASSVGVTAYGYTF. In DNA, the CDR3 is TGTGCCAGCAGCGTAGGGGTGACAGCCTATGGCTACACCTTC.

This clonotype has a count of ten or more. The rearrangement links TRBV7-7 to TRBJ2-5; a weak D match, TRBD2 (6 bases). The germline gives CDR1 SSHAT, CDR2 FNYEAQ (reference sequence). The CDR3 is 13 residues long. CDR3 in DNA: TGTGCTAGCCAGCGGGCGGCAGCGGAGACCCAGTACTTC. It encodes CASQRAAAETQYF.

There are a few counts of this clonotype. In DNA form, the CDR3 reads TGTGCCAGCAGTTACACCGGGAGAGAGACCCAGTACTTC. Translating gives CASSYTGRETQYF. The chain combines TRBV6-6 with TRBJ2-5; D possibly corresponds to TRBD2 (6 bases). The germline V and J ends were trimmed by 2 bases and 4 bases, with 8 bases remaining between them. The germline V gene encodes CDR1 MNHNY and CDR2 SVGAGI (reference sequence). The CDR3 spans 13 residues.

This clonotype was seen a single time. The chain employs TRBV6-5 and TRBJ2-7, with TRBD2 matching 10 bases. Germline CDR1 is MNHEY and CDR2 is SVGAGI. V was clipped by 5 bases and J by 3 bases; unmatched bases: 7. This CDR3 contains 15 residues. The chain's CDR3 is CASSLRLAGYYEQYF. CDR3 bases: TGTGCCAGCAGTCTTAGACTAGCGGGTTACTACGAGCAGTACTTC.

Of note for this clonotype: The junction does not match germline at one end; this may be a read error. The genes are TRBV10-3 and TRBJ2-6; the D gene is possibly TRBD2 (6 bases). Germline values: CDR1 ENHRY, CDR2 SYGVKD. This CDR3 is 11 amino acids long. The CDR3 sequence: CATGGDNVLTF. CDR3 sequence (DNA): TGTGCCACGGGCGGGGACAACGTCCTGACTTTC.

The V call is TRBV6-2 or TRBV6-3, the J call TRBJ1-2, with D possibly being TRBD1 (6 bases). V gave up 0 bases and J gave up 8 bases, with 16 bases separating them. The CDR3 is made up of 15 amino acids. Germline CDR1 reads MNHEY; CDR2 reads SVGEGT. The CDR3 coding sequence is TGTGCCAGCAGTTACTCGAGTACCGGGACACTCGGCTACACCTTC. Its protein product is CASSYSSTGTLGYTF.

This clonotype was picked up a small number of times. This chain connects TRBV5-1 to TRBJ1-4, with D possibly matching TRBD1 (6 bases). Germline CDR1 SGHRS, CDR2 YFSETQ. CDR3 size: 16 residues. Trimming shortened V by 3 bases and J by 2 bases, and 14 bases separated the two germline ends. The CDR3 protein is CASSYSTGTTNEKLFF. The CDR3 coding sequence is TGCGCCAGCAGCTATAGCACAGGGACGACTAATGAAAAACTGTTTTTT.

This clonotype was counted only a few times. The rearrangement uses TRBV7-2 and TRBJ2-3; D is ambiguous. The germline gives CDR1 SGHTA, CDR2 FQGNSA. The CDR3 spans 16 residues. V lost 2 bases, J lost 5 bases, and 17 bases lay in between. The CDR3 reads CASSLLPGWRRDTQYF. CDR3 DNA: TGTGCCAGCAGCTTACTCCCAGGCTGGCGAAGAGATACGCAGTATTTT.

As concerns this clonotype: This may come from a read error, since a much larger clone is one base off. The chain links TRBV9 to TRBJ1-2, with D maybe TRBD1 (5 bases). Germline CDR1 SGDLS, CDR2 YYNGEE. V lost 0 bases and J 6 bases, leaving 15 bases between the germline ends. The CDR3 extends over 15 amino acids. The CDR3 DNA is TGTGCCAGCAGCGTAGCGCCCAGGGCAGACAATGGCTACACCTTC. This codes for CASSVAPRADNGYTF.

This clonotype was counted at least ten times. V gene TRBV7-2 combines with J gene TRBJ2-6; D is possibly TRBD1 (5 bases). The CDR3 has 15 residues. Germline CDR1 is SGHTA and CDR2 is FQGNSA. V was pared by 2 bases and J by 1 base, with 6 bases between. Written as DNA, the CDR3 is TGTGCCAGCAGCTTAAGACAGTCTGGGGCCAACGTCCTGACTTTC. As protein: CASSLRQSGANVLTF.

This clonotype was seen only a few times. This chain connects TRBV4-3 to TRBJ1-1; D not resolved. CDR3 size: 14 residues. Germline V gene lookup returns CDR1 LGHNA and CDR2 YSLEER. The V end was cut by 0 bases, the J end by 2 bases, with 7 bases between. CDR3 sequence: CASSQDDDNTEAFF. The CDR3 nucleotides are TGCGCCAGCAGCCAAGATGACGACAACACTGAAGCTTTCTTT.

The DNA for the CDR3 is TGTGCCAGCAGCCGAGGGGGTCTGTTTGGGGCCAACGTCCTGACTTTC. Encoded protein: CASSRGGLFGANVLTF. The chain employs TRBV7-2 and TRBJ2-6, with D possibly matching TRBD1 (6 bases). The V gene lost 5 bases and the J gene lost 3 bases, with 14 bases spanning the gap. The CDR3 consists of 16 residues. Per the germline V gene, CDR1 is SGHTA and CDR2 is FQGNSA.

The chain joins TRBV7-6 to TRBJ2-5; 7 bases fit TRBD2. The V and J ends lost 5 bases and 10 bases, in that order; junction bases with no gene match: 10. Germline assignment: CDR1 SGHVS and CDR2 FNYEAQ. This CDR3 spans 13 amino acids. For the CDR3, the DNA is TGTGCCAGCAGCGGGGCCCCGGGGGAGGGCCAGTACTTC. The encoded protein is CASSGAPGEGQYF.